These 26 T cell receptor beta chains originate from one sample sequenced in a study of early T cells in non-severe SARS-CoV-2 infection. TCRdb analysed the 5' RACE reads with MiXCR anew, one entry per CDR3 protein. The table shows roughly 51,000 distinct CDR3 sequences, with around 10% occurring only once. The specimen sequenced was whole blood. The receptors come from an adult who was a healthcare worker with PCR-confirmed SARS-CoV-2 infection or an uninfected control (not recorded which).

Ten or more counts support this clonotype. The gene calls are TRBV5-1 and TRBJ2-2; TRBD1 matches 8 bases. CDR3 size: 15 residues. Germline V gene data show CDR1 as SGHRS and CDR2 as YFSETQ. J lost 6 bases, V lost 4 bases, and 8 bases had no gene match. CDR3 loop: CASSKNRGDAGELFF. The CDR3 region has the DNA TGCGCCAGCAGCAAGAACAGGGGGGACGCCGGGGAGCTGTTTTTT.

This clonotype has a count of ten or more. The chain links TRBV13 to TRBJ2-1; 7 nucleotides match TRBD1. The CDR3 totals 15 residues. Germline V gene sequence: CDR1 PRHDT, CDR2 FYEKMQ (reference sequence). With V trimmed by 4 bases and J by 6 bases, 9 bases remained unmatched. CDR3 amino acids: CASSSVDRAGNEQFF. The CDR3 nucleotides read TGTGCCAGCAGCTCCGTAGACAGGGCCGGCAATGAGCAGTTCTTC.

J is TRBJ2-1 and V is TRBV7-3; D is undetermined. Germline lookup yields CDR1 SGHTA and CDR2 FQGTGA. The V end lost 2 bases, the J end lost 6 bases, and 8 bases lay between the germline ends. The CDR3 runs to 13 residues. The CDR3 region has the DNA TGTGCCAGCAGCTTATGGGCCCCCAATGAGCAGTTCTTC. Protein sequence: CASSLWAPNEQFF.

This clonotype was seen ten or more times. The rearrangement uses TRBV7-9 and TRBJ2-3, with D unresolved. Germline CDR1 is SEHNR and CDR2 is FQNEAQ (reference sequence). V was trimmed by 5 bases and J by 6 bases, leaving 15 bases between them. CDR3 size: 14 residues. This CDR3 reads CASSPPMMGDTQYF. Here the CDR3 DNA reads TGTGCCAGCAGCCCCCCGATGATGGGGGATACGCAGTATTTT.

This clonotype was seen at least ten times. V and J are TRBV7-9 and TRBJ2-1, with 10 bases identical to TRBD2. The J segment lost 3 bases and the V segment lost 6 bases, leaving 11 bases of the junction unmatched. Germline lookup yields CDR1 SEHNR and CDR2 FQNEAQ (reference sequence). The CDR3 length is 17 residues. The CDR3 here is CASRSGVAGGIYNEQFF. Here the CDR3 DNA reads TGTGCCAGCAGGAGCGGTGTAGCGGGAGGAATCTACAATGAGCAGTTCTTC.

The count of this clonotype is one. The chain uses TRBV28 and TRBJ2-7; D is perhaps TRBD1 (5 bases). This CDR3 is built from 14 residues. The V end lost 6 bases, the J end lost 1 base, and 13 bases lay between the germline ends. The germline V gene encodes CDR1 MDHEN and CDR2 SYDVKM. CDR3 sequence reads: CASRPSAGSYEQYF. Written as DNA, the CDR3 is TGTGCCAGCAGGCCCTCCGCAGGGTCCTACGAGCAGTACTTC.

With respect to this clonotype: A clone one base away is much larger, so this may be a read error. V is TRBV20-1 and J is TRBJ2-3, with D possibly being TRBD2 (5 bases). CDR1 is DFQATT, CDR2 SNEGSKA, per germline (reference sequence). The CDR3 extends over 16 amino acids. As DNA, the CDR3 is TGCCGTGCTAGAGAGCGGCGGAGTACGGGATCAGATACGCAGTATTTT. Translated: CRARERRSTGSDTQYF.

This chain joins TRBV7-9 and TRBJ1-2; 11 bases are shared with TRBD1. V shed 5 bases, J shed 2 bases, and the junction held 7 bases outside the gene matches. Germline V gives CDR1 SEHNR, CDR2 FQNEAQ (reference sequence). The CDR3 contains 16 residues. CDR3: CASSPWTGGANYGYTF. The CDR3 coding sequence is TGTGCCAGCAGCCCGTGGACAGGGGGCGCCAACTATGGCTACACCTTC.

This clonotype was seen repeatedly, ten times or more. V is TRBV7-8 and J is TRBJ1-1, with TRBD1 matching over 7 bases. CDR1 is SGHVS and CDR2 is FQNEAQ in the germline V gene. Unmatched junction bases numbered 7, after V lost 1 base and J lost 2 bases. This CDR3 region has 16 residues. CDR3 nucleotides: TGTGCCAGCAGCTTAGAGGGGGCTTTAGGAAACACTGAAGCTTTCTTT. Its translation is CASSLEGALGNTEAFF.

Many counts were recorded for this clonotype. The chain combines TRBV7-9 with TRBJ2-2, with TRBD2 matching 10 bases. The CDR3 is 18 amino acids. Germline V gives CDR1 SEHNR, CDR2 FQNEAQ (reference sequence). The junction had 12 bases not matched to a gene; V was cut back by 7 bases and J by 1 base. CDR3 sequence: CASISRLAGEENTGELFF. In DNA, the CDR3 is TGTGCCAGCATCTCCCGCCTAGCGGGAGAGGAGAACACCGGGGAGCTGTTTTTT.

This clonotype was detected a few times. The chain employs TRBV12-3 or TRBV12-4 and TRBJ2-1, with TRBD2 matching over 8 bases. This CDR3 spans 14 amino acids. Losses at the gene ends were 7 bases for V and 9 bases for J; bases not matched to a gene: 11. This CDR3 reads CASTQREGRSEQFF. The CDR3 DNA reads TGTGCCAGCACGCAACGGGAGGGGCGGAGTGAGCAGTTCTTC.

This clonotype has a count of ten or more. The gene calls are TRBV14 and TRBJ2-1; 13 bases are a match to TRBD2. The J segment lost 7 bases and the V segment lost 5 bases, leaving 8 bases of the junction unmatched. The CDR3 extends over 16 amino acids. Germline V gene lookup returns CDR1 SGHDN and CDR2 FVKESK. CDR3: CASSSRTSGRWNEQFF. CDR3 bases: TGTGCCAGCAGCTCCCGGACTAGCGGGAGATGGAATGAGCAGTTCTTC.

This clonotype appeared many times. The V and J genes are TRBV20-1 and TRBJ2-1, with TRBD2 matching over 15 bases. The germline V gene has CDR1 DFQATT and CDR2 SNEGSKA (reference sequence). The CDR3 covers 16 residues. Trimming took 7 bases from V and 0 from J; bases not matched to a gene: 4. CDR3 sequence (DNA): TGCAGTGGGGGACTAGCGGGAGGTAGCTCCTACAATGAGCAGTTCTTC. Its translation is CSGGLAGGSSYNEQFF.

This clonotype was found many times. The J gene is TRBJ2-1, the V gene TRBV12-3 or TRBV12-4, with D perhaps given as TRBD1 or TRBD2 (6 bases each). The CDR3 length is 13 residues. Trimming cost V 11 bases and J 4 bases, with 15 bases left between them. CDR3 region: CACWGATYNEQFF. DNA for the CDR3: TGTGCCTGTTGGGGGGCCACGTACAATGAGCAGTTCTTC.

Many counts were recorded for this clonotype. The rearrangement uses TRBV5-1 and TRBJ2-6, with 9 bases identical to TRBD1. The trim removed 4 bases at V and 11 bases at J, leaving 10 bases unmatched. Germline V gene sequence: CDR1 SGHRS, CDR2 YFSETQ. The CDR3 covers 15 residues. CDR3 coding DNA: TGCGCCAGCAGCCCTCGGGACAGGGCCTTCCACGTCCTGACTTTC. Amino acids: CASSPRDRAFHVLTF.

The chain links TRBV6-5 to TRBJ2-7; 7 nucleotides match TRBD2. Per the germline V gene, CDR1 is MNHEY and CDR2 is SVGAGI. The CDR3 is made up of 14 amino acids. The V and J ends lost 6 bases and 2 bases, in that order; junction bases with no gene match: 7. CDR3 nucleotides: TGTGCCAGCAGAGAACTAGCGAACCCCTACGAGCAGTACTTC. It encodes CASRELANPYEQYF.

At least ten counts were recorded for this clonotype. The rearrangement uses TRBV5-1 and TRBJ1-1; D is undetermined. CDR1 SGHRS and CDR2 YFSETQ come from the germline V gene. The CDR3 has 13 residues. Trimming shortened V by 6 bases and J by 3 bases, and 12 bases separated the two germline ends. CDR3 coding DNA: TGCGCCAGCACCCTAGTGGTGGACACTGAAGCTTTCTTT. It specifies CASTLVVDTEAFF.

This clonotype occurred many times. V and J are TRBV4-1 and TRBJ2-1, with 8 bases fitting TRBD1. CDR3 length: 17 amino acids. CDR1 is MGHRA and CDR2 is YSYEKL in the germline V gene. Trimming cost V 0 bases and J 4 bases; bases outside gene matches: 8. CDR3 residues: CASSQDPWTGHYNEQFF. The CDR3 coding sequence is TGCGCCAGCAGCCAAGATCCTTGGACAGGGCATTACAATGAGCAGTTCTTC.

This chain connects TRBV7-3 to TRBJ1-4, with D perhaps matching TRBD1 (6 bases). The CDR3 is 15 amino acids. Germline values: CDR1 SGHTA, CDR2 FQGTGA. Trimming shortened V by 2 bases and J by 5 bases, and 12 bases separated the two germline ends. CDR3 in DNA: TGTGCCAGCAGCTTACGGCCGGGGGCGAATGAAAAACTGTTTTTT. Residues: CASSLRPGANEKLFF. The full variable domain, in which reference TRBV7-3 and TRBJ1-4 provide the parts outside the CDR3, is GAGVSQTPSNKVTEKGKYVELRCDPISGHTALYWYRQSLGQGPEFLIYFQGTGAADDSGLPNDRFFAVRPEGSVSTLKIQRTERGDSAVYLCASSLRPGANEKLFFGSGTQLSVL.

This clonotype came up many times. The chain has TRBV7-2 and TRBJ2-3; 10 positions agree with TRBD2. The trim removed 7 bases at V and 5 bases at J, leaving 9 bases unmatched. Germline CDR1 is SGHTA and CDR2 is FQGNSA. CDR3 length: 15 amino acids. The CDR3, as DNA: TGTGCCAGCAACCAGCGGGAGGGCCGGGGAGATACGCAGTATTTT. Protein sequence: CASNQREGRGDTQYF.

This clonotype was seen a few times. Written as DNA, the CDR3 is TGTGCCAGCAGTATACAGGGGACCTATGGCTACACCTTC. Protein: CASSIQGTYGYTF. The chain employs TRBV27 and TRBJ1-2, with 7 nucleotides matching TRBD1. Germline V lookup: CDR1 MNHEY, CDR2 SMNVEV (reference sequence). This CDR3 has 13 residues. V shed 5 bases, J shed 4 bases, and the junction held 4 bases outside the gene matches.

V usage is TRBV7-9 and J usage is TRBJ1-2, with TRBD1 matching over 11 bases. V was pared by 5 bases and J by 2 bases, with 7 bases of the junction left unmatched. Looked up from germline, CDR1 is SEHNR and CDR2 is FQNEAQ (reference sequence). This CDR3 has 16 amino acids. The chain's CDR3 is CASSLLGDRGNYGYTF. The CDR3 DNA sequence: TGTGCCAGCAGCCTACTAGGGGACAGGGGGAACTATGGCTACACCTTC.

In its sample, this clonotype was seen many times. The chain recombines TRBV3-1 with TRBJ2-3; possibly TRBD2 for D (5 bases). Looked up from germline, CDR1 is LGHDT and CDR2 is YNNKEL (reference sequence). This CDR3 region has 16 residues. The V and J ends lost 0 bases and 3 bases respectively, with 13 bases between them. The CDR3 DNA is TGTGCCAGCAGCCAAGAGATTTCGCGGAGGACAGATACGCAGTATTTT. Translating gives CASSQEISRRTDTQYF.

V gene TRBV7-9 combines with J gene TRBJ1-1; D is undetermined. From germline, CDR1 is SEHNR and CDR2 FQNEAQ (reference sequence). V was cut by 0 bases and J by 10 bases, with 21 bases left in between. The CDR3 extends over 16 amino acids. The CDR3 is CASSLAWQDVGQAAFF. The CDR3 bases are TGTGCCAGCAGCTTAGCGTGGCAGGATGTCGGTCAAGCAGCTTTCTTT.

In this sample, this clonotype turned up many times. The gene calls are TRBV4-1 and TRBJ2-1; the D gene is possibly TRBD2 (5 bases). The CDR3 length is 18 residues. Trimming took off 3 bases at V and 0 bases at J, with 18 bases between the two ends. From germline, CDR1 is MGHRA and CDR2 YSYEKL. This CDR3 reads CASSQGLVSGSSYNEQFF. The CDR3 DNA reads TGCGCCAGCAGCCAGGGCCTCGTCAGCGGCAGCTCCTACAATGAGCAGTTCTTC.

This clonotype was detected only a few times. The chain uses TRBV2 and TRBJ2-2; tentatively, D is TRBD1 (6 bases). The CDR3 length is 15 residues. Trimming took 6 bases from V and 5 from J, leaving 16 bases between them. Germline CDR1 SNHLY, CDR2 FYNNEI. The CDR3 spells CASRNREIWTGELFF. The CDR3 DNA reads TGTGCCAGCAGGAACAGGGAGATTTGGACCGGGGAGCTGTTTTTT.